This TCR beta chain was sequenced during a study of OX40 agonist ivuxolimab in advanced cancers. Overall study: Patients in the trial were receiving intravenous ivuxolimab every 2 weeks, at doses of 0.01 to 10 mg/kg.

As to this clone: Its antigen is still unknown.

The study, taken as a whole, reports: Doses of 0.1 to 3.0 mg/kg were accompanied by clonal expansion of CD4+ and CD8+ blood T cells by week 6. Some of the lowest clonal expansion was seen in partial responders at 0.1-3.0 mg/kg.

The method was immunoSEQ multiplex PCR; TCRdb's version includes in-frame clones alone and lacks a portion of them. Among about 83,000 clones listed, roughly 88% were seen once. Anyone with autoimmune disease history or systemic immunosuppression was excluded. Germline CDR1 and CDR2: SGHDT and YYEEEE. The CDR3 has 15 residues. V lost 2 bases to trimming and J lost 5 bases, with 16 bases between them. Sequenced material: CD4+ or CD8+ T cells sorted from blood, taken in a trial of the OX40 agonist ivuxolimab. The TCR was taken from an adult with an advanced solid tumor such as melanoma, head and neck, liver or kidney cancer. This chain joins TRBV5-6 and TRBJ2-5, with D maybe TRBD2 (6 bases). The DNA of the CDR3 is TGTGCCAGCAGCTTTGCTTGGGACTCCTGGGAGACCCAGTACTTC. Protein: CASSFAWDSWETQYF. Using reference TRBV5-6 and TRBJ2-5 for the parts outside the CDR3, the full variable domain is DAGVTQSPTHLIKTRGQQVTLRCSPKSGHDTVSWYQQALGQGPQFIFQYYEEEERQRGNFPDRFSGHQFPNYSSELNVNALLLGDSALYLCASSFAWDSWETQYFGPGTRLLVL.